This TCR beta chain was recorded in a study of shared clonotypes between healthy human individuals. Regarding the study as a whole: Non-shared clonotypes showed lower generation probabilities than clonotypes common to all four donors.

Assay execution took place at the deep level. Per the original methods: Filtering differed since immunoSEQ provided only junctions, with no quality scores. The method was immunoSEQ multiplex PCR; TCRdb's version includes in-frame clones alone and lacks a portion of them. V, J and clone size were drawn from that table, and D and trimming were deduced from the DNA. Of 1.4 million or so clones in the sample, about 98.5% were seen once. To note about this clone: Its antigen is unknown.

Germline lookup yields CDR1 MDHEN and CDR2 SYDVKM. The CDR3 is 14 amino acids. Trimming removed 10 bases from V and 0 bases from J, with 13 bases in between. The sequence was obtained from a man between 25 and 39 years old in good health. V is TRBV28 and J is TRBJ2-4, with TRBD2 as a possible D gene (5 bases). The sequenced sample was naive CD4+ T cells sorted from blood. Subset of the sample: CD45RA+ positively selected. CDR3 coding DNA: TGTGCCACCGCGAGGGCCATAGCCAAAAACATTCAGTACTTC. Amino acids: CATARAIAKNIQYF.